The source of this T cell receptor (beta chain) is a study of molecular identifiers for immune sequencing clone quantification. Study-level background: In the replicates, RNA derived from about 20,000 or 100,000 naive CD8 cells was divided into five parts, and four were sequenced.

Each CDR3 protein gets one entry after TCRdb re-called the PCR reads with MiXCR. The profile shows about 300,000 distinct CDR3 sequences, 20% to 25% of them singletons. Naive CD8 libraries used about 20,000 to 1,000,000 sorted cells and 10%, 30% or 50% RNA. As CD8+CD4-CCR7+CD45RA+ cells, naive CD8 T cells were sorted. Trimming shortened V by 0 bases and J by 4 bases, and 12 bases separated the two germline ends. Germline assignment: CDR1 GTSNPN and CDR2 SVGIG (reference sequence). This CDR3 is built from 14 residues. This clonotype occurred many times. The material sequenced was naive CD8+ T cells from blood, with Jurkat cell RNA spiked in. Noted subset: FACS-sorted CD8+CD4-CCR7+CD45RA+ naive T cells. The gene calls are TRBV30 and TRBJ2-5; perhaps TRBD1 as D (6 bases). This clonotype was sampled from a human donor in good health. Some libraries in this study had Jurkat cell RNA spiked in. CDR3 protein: CAWSVGQSSETQYF. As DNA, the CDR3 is TGTGCCTGGAGTGTAGGACAGAGTTCAGAGACCCAGTACTTC.